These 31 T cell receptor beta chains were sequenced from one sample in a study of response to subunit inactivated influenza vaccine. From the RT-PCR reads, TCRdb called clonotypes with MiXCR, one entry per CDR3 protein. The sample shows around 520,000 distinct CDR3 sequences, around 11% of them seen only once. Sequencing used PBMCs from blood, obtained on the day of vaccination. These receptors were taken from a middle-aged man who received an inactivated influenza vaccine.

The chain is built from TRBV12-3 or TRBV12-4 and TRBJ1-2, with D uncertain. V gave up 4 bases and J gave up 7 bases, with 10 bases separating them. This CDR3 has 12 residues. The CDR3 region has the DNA TGTGCCAGCAGTTCCCAATATGGTGGCTACACCTTC. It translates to CASSSQYGGYTF.

CDR3 sequence (DNA): TGTGCCAGCAGCCAAGACGGGACAGGCACTTCAAATTCACCCCTCCACTTT. Translated, it gives CASSQDGTGTSNSPLHF. The gene calls are TRBV4-2 and TRBJ1-6, with TRBD1 identical over 8 bases. The CDR3 is made up of 17 amino acids. CDR1 is LGHNA and CDR2 is YNFKEQ in the germline V gene. Unmatched junction bases numbered 8, after V lost 0 bases and J lost 7 bases.

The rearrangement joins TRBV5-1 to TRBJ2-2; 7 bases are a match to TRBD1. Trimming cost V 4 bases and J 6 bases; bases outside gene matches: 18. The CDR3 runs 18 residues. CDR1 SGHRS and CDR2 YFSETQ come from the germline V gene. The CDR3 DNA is TGCGCCAGCAGCCCTCGTAAGTTCTCTGGACAGGCACCCGGGGAGCTGTTTTTT. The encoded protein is CASSPRKFSGQAPGELFF.

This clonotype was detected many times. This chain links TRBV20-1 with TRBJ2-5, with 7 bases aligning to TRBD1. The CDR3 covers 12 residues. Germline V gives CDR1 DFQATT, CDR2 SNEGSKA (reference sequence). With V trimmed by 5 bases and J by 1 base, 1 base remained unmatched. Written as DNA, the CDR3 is TGCAGTGCTGACAGGGTCCAAGAGACCCAGTACTTC. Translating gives CSADRVQETQYF.

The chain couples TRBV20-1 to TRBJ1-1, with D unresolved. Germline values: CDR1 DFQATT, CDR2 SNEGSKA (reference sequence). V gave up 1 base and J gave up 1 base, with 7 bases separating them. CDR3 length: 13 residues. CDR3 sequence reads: CSARAPGNTEAFF. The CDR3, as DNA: TGCAGTGCTAGAGCGCCAGGGAACACTGAAGCTTTCTTT.

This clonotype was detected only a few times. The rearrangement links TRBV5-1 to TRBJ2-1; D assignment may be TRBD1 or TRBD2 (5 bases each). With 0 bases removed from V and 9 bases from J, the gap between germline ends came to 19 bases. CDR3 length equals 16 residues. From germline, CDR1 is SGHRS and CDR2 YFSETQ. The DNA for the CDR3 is TGCGCCAGCAGCTTGGCAACACGGGGACCCTTCGGTGAGCAGTTCTTC. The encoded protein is CASSLATRGPFGEQFF.

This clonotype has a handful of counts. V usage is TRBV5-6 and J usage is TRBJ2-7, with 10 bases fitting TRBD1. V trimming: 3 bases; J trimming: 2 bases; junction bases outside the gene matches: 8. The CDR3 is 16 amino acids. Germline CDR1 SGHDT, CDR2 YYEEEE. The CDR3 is CASSSSWDRGTYEQYF. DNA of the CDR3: TGTGCCAGCAGCTCTTCGTGGGACAGGGGTACCTACGAGCAGTACTTC.

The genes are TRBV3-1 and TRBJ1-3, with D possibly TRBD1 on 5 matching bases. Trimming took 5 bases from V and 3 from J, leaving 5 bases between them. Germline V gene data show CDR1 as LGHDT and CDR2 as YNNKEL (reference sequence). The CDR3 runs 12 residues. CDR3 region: CASSDSGNTIYF. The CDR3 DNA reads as TGTGCCAGCAGCGACAGTGGAAACACCATATATTTT. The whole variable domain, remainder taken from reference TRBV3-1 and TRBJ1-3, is DTAVSQTPKYLVTQMGNDKSIKCEQNLGHDTMYWYKQDSKKFLKIMFSYNNKELIINETVPNRFSPKSPDKAHLNLHINSLELGDSAVYFCASSDSGNTIYFGEGSWLTVV.

The chain's CDR3 is CASSRPRVSTDTQYF. CDR3 nucleotide sequence: TGTGCCAGCAGCCGGCCCAGGGTTAGCACAGATACGCAGTATTTT. This chain joins TRBV7-8 and TRBJ2-3; a weak D match, TRBD1 (5 bases). Germline lookup yields CDR1 SGHVS and CDR2 FQNEAQ. V lost 5 bases and J 0 bases, leaving 12 bases between the germline ends. The CDR3 is 15 residues long.

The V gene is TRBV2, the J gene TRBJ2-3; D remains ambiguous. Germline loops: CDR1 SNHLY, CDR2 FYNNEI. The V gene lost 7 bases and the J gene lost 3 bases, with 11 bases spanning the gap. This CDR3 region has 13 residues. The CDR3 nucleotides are TGTGCCAGCAAGTCCGCTTCGACAGATACGCAGTATTTT. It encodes CASKSASTDTQYF.

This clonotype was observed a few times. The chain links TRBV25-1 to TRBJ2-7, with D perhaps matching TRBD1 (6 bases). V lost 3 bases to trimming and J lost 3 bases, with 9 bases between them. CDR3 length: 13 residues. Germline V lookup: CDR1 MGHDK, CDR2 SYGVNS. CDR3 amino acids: CASSDTGSYEQYF. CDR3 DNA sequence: TGTGCCAGCAGTGACACAGGGAGCTACGAGCAGTACTTC.

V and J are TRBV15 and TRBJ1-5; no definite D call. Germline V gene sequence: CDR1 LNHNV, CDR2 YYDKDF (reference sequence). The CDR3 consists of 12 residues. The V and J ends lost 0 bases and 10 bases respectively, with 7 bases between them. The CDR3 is CATSRDVGPQHF. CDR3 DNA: TGTGCCACCAGCAGAGATGTCGGACCCCAGCATTTT.

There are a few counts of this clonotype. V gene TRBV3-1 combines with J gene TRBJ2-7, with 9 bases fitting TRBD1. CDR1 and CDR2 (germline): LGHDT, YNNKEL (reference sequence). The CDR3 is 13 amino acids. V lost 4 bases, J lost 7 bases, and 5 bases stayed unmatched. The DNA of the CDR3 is TGTGCCAGCAGCCGGGGACAGGGACAAGAGCAGTACTTC. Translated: CASSRGQGQEQYF.

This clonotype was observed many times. DNA for the CDR3: TGTGCCAGCAGCTTAGGAGAACTGTACCAAGAGACCCAGTACTTC. Translating gives CASSLGELYQETQYF. The V call is TRBV11-2, the J call TRBJ2-5; D remains ambiguous. V gave up 1 base and J gave up 0 bases, with 9 bases separating them. CDR3 length equals 15 residues. Germline V gene sequence: CDR1 SGHAT, CDR2 FQNNGV.

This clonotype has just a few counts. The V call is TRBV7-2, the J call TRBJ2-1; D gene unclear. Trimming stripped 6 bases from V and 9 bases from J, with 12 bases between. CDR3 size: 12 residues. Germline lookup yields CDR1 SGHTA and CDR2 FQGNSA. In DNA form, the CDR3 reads TGTGCCAGCAGGATTTCGGTCGCTGAGCAGTTCTTC. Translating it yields CASRISVAEQFF.

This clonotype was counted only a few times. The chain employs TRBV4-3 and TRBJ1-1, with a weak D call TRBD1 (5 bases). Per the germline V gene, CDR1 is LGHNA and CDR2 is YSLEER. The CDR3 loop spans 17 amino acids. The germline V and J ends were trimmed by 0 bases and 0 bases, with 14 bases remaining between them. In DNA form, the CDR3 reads TGCGCCAGCAGCCAAGACTTAGGGGACCTGATGAACACTGAAGCTTTCTTT. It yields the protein CASSQDLGDLMNTEAFF.

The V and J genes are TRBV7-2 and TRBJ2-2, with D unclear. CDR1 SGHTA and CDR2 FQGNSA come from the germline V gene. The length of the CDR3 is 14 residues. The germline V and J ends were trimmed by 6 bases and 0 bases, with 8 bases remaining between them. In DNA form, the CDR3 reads TGTGCCAGCAGGGCAAGCGCGAACACCGGGGAGCTGTTTTTT. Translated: CASRASANTGELFF. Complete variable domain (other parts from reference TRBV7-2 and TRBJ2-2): GAGVSQSPSNKVTEKGKDVELRCDPISGHTALYWYRQSLGQGLEFLIYFQGNSAPDKSGLPSDRFSAERTGGSVSTLTIQRTQQEDSAVYLCASRASANTGELFFGEGSRLTVL.

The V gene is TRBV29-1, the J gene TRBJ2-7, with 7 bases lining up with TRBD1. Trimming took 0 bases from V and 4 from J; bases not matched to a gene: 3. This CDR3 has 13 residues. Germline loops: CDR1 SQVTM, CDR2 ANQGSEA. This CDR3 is CSVEDGRGYEQYF. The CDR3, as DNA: TGCAGCGTTGAAGACGGCAGGGGGTACGAGCAGTACTTC.

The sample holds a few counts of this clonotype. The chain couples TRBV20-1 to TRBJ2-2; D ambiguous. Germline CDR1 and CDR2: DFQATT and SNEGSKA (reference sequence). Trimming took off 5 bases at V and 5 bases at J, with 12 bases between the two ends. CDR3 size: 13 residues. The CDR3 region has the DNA TGCAGTGCTTCGGACGGTGGTACCGGGGAGCTGTTTTTT. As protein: CSASDGGTGELFF.

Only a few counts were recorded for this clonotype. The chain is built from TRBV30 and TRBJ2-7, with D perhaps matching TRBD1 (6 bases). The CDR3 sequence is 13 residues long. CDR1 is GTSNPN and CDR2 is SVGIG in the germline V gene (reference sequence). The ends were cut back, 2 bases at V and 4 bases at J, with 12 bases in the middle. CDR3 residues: CAWSRGHYYEQYF. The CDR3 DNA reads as TGTGCCTGGAGTAGGGGACATTATTACGAGCAGTACTTC.

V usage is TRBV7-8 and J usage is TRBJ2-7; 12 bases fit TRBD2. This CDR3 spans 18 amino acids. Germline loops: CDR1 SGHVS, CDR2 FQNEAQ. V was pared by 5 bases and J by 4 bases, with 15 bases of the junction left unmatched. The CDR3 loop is CASSVPRLAGAHGYEQYF. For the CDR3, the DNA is TGTGCCAGCAGCGTTCCAAGACTAGCGGGAGCCCATGGGTACGAGCAGTACTTC. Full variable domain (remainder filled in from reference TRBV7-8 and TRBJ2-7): GAGVSQSPRYKVAKRGQDVALRCDPISGHVSLFWYQQALGQGPEFLTYFQNEAQLDKSGLPSDRFFAERPEGSVSTLKIQRTQQEDSAVYLCASSVPRLAGAHGYEQYFGPGTRLTVT.

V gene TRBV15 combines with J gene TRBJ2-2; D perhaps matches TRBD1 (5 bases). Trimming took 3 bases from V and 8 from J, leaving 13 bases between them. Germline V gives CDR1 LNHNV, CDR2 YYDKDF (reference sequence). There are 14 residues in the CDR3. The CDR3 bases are TGTGCCACCAGCAGGGACACCAAAGGAGGGGAGCTGTTTTTT. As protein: CATSRDTKGGELFF.

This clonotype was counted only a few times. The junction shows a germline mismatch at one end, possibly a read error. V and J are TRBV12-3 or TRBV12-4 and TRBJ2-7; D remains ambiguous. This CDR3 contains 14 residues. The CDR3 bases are TGTGCCAGCAGTAGTCGGGCGAGATCCTACGAGCTGTACTTC. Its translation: CASSSRARSYELYF.

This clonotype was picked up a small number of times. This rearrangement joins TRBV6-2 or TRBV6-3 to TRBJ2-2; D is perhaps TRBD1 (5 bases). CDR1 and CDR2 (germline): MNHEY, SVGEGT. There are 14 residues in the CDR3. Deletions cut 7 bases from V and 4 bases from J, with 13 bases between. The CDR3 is CASKNLRGTGELFF. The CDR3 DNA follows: TGTGCCAGCAAAAACCTAAGGGGCACCGGGGAGCTGTTTTTT.

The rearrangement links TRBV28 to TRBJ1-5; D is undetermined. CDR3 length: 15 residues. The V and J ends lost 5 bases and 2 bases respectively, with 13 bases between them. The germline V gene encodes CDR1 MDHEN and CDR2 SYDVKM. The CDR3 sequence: CASSPRYSGNQPQHF. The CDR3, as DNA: TGTGCCAGCAGTCCCCGTTACAGCGGCAATCAGCCCCAGCATTTT.

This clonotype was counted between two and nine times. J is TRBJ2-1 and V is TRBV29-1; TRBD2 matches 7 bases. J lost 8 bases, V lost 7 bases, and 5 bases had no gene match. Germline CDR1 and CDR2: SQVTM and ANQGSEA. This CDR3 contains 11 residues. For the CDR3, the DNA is TGCAGCGCCCCAACTAGCGATGAGCAGTTCTTC. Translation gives CSAPTSDEQFF.

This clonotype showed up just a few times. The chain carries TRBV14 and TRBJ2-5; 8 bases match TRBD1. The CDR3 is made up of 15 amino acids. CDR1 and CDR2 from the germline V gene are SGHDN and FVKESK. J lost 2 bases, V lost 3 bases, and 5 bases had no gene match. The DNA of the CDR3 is TGTGCCAGCAGCCACTACGGACAGGGACAAGAGACCCAGTACTTC. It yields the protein CASSHYGQGQETQYF.

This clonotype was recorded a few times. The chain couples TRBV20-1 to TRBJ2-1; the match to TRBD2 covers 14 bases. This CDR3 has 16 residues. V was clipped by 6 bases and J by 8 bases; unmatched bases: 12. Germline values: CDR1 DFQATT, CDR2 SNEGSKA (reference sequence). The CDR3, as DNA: TGCAGTGCCCAGACTAGCGGGAGGGCCCAGAGCGATGAGCAGTTCTTC. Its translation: CSAQTSGRAQSDEQFF.

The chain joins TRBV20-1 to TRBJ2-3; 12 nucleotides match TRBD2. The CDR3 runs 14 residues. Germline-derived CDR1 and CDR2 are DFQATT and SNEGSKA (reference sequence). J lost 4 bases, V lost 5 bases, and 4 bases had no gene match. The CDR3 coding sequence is TGCAGTGCTGGGGGGACTAGCGGGTCAGATACGCAGTATTTT. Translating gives CSAGGTSGSDTQYF.

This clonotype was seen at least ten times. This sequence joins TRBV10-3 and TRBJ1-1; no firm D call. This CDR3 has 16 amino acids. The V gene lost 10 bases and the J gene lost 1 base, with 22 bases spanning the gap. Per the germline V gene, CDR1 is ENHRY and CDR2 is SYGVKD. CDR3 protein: CATRTPLAKGNTEAFF. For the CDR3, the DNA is TGTGCCACCCGAACCCCCTTAGCCAAGGGGAACACTGAAGCTTTCTTT.

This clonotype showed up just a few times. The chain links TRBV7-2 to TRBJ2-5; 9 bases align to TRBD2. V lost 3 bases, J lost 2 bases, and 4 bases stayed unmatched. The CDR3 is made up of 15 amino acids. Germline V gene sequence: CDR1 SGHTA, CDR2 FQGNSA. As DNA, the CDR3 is TGTGCCAGCAGCTTGAATCTAGCGGGGCAAGAGACCCAGTACTTC. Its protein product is CASSLNLAGQETQYF.